The source of this T cell receptor (delta chain) is a study of γδ T cells in repeated Plasmodium falciparum infection. Flow sorting of PBMC yielded separate Vgamma9/Vdelta2+ and Vdelta2-negative gammadelta T cell populations for bulk repertoire analysis. Comment on this clone: TCRdb pairs this DNA with a much larger clone's protein that differs at residue 5, likely a read error; the protein shown was translated from the DNA.

The CDR3 covers 14 residues. CDR1 and CDR2 (germline): TSWWSYY, QGS. V dropped 7 bases and J dropped 1 base, with 13 bases sitting between them. TCRdb re-called the multiplex PCR reads with CATT. The profile covers around 57,000 delta-chain clones, with approximately 1.5% appearing a single time and approximately 16% taken by the ten largest. The chain links TRDV1 to TRDJ1; D might be TRDD2 (5 bases). Germline matching of the DNA provided the J gene here, since TCRdb leaves it blank. The source material was gamma-delta T cells from blood. This TCR was sampled from a pool of human donors (malaria-infected and uninfected, not separated). The CDR3 protein is CALVTSVFTDKLIF. For the CDR3, the DNA is TGTGCTCTTGTGACTTCCGTCTTCACCGATAAACTCATCTTT.